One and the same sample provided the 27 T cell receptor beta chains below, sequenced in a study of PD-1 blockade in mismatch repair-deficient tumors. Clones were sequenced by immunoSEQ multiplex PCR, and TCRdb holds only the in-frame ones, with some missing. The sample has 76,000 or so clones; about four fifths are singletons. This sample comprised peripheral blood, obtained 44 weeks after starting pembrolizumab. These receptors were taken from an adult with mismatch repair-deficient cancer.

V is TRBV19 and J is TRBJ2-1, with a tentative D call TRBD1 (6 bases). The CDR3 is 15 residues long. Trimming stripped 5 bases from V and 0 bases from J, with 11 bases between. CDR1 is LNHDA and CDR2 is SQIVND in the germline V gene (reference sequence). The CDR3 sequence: CASSLLTGSYNEQFF. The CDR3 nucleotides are TGTGCCAGTAGTCTTTTGACAGGCTCCTACAATGAGCAGTTCTTC. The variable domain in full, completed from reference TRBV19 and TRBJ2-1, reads DGGITQSPKYLFRKEGQNVTLSCEQNLNHDAMYWYRQDPGQGLRLIYYSQIVNDFQKGDIAEGYSVSREKKESFPLTVTSAQKNPTAFYLCASSLLTGSYNEQFFGPGTRLTVL.

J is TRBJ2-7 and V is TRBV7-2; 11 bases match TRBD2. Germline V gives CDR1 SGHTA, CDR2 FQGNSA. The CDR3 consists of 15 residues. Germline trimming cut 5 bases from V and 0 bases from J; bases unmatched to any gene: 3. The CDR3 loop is CASSLTSGGSYEQYF. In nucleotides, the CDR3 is TGTGCCAGCAGCCTTACTAGCGGGGGCTCCTACGAGCAGTACTTC.

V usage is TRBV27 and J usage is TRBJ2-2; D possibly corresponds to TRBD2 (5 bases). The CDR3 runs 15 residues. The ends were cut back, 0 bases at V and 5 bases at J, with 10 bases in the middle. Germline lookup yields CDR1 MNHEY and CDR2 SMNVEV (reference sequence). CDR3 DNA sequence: TGTGCCAGCAGTTTATCGCTAGCCAGGACCGGGGAGCTGTTTTTT. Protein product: CASSLSLARTGELFF.

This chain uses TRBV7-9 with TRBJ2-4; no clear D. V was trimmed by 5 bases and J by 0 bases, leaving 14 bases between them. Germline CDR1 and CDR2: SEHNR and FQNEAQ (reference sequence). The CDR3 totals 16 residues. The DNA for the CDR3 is TGTGCCAGCAGCACAACAGTCGCCCTAGCCAAAAACATTCAGTACTTC. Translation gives CASSTTVALAKNIQYF.

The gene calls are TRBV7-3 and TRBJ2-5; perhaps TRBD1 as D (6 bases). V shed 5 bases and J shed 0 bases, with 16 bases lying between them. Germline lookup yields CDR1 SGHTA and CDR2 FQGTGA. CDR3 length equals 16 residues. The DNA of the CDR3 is TGTGCCAGCAGCGTCTTGGGGACACCCGACCAAGAGACCCAGTACTTC. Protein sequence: CASSVLGTPDQETQYF.

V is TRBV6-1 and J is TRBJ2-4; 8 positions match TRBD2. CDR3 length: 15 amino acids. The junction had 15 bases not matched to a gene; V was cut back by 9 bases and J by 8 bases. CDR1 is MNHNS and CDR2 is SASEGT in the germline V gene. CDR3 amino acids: CASLPFGSGSDIQYF. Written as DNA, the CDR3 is TGTGCCAGTCTCCCTTTTGGGAGCGGGAGTGACATTCAGTACTTC.

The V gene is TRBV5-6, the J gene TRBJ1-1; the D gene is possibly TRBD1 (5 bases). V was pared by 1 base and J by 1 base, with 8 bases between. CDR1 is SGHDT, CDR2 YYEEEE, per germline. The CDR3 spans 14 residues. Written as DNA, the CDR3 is TGTGCCAGCAGCTTGCCGGGGCCGAACACTGAAGCTTTCTTT. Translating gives CASSLPGPNTEAFF.

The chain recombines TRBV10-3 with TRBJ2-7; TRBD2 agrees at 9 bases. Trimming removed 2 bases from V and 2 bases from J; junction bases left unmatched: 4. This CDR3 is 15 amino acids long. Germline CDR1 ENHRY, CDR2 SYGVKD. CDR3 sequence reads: CAISEGPSGAYEQYF. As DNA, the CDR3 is TGTGCCATCAGTGAGGGGCCTAGCGGGGCCTACGAGCAGTACTTC.

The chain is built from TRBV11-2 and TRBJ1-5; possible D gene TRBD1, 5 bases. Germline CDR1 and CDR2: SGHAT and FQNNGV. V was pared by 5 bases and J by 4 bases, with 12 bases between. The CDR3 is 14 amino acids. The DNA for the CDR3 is TGTGCCAGCAGCCCTGGACAATCTAATCAGCCCCAGCATTTT. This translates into CASSPGQSNQPQHF.

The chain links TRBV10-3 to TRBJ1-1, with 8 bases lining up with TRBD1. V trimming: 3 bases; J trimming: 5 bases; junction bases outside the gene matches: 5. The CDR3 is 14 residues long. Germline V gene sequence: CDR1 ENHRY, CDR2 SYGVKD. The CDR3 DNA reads TGTGCCATCAGTGAACCTCAGGGGGCTACTGAAGCTTTCTTT. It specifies CAISEPQGATEAFF.

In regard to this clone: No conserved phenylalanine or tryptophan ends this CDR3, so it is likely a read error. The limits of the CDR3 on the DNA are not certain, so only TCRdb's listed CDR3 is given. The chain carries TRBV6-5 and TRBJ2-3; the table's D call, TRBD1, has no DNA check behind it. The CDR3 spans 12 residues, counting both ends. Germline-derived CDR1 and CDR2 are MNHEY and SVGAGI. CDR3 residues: CASRDTALRIHY.

The CDR3 DNA sequence: TGTGCCAGCAGCTTGAAGAGCGGGACCCCCCAAAGGCAGTATTTT. It codes for CASSLKSGTPQRQYF. The chain employs TRBV5-8 and TRBJ2-3; 7 bases fit TRBD2. Trimming cost V 1 base and J 11 bases; bases outside gene matches: 13. The CDR3 spans 15 residues. CDR1 and CDR2 (germline): SGHTS, YDEGEE.

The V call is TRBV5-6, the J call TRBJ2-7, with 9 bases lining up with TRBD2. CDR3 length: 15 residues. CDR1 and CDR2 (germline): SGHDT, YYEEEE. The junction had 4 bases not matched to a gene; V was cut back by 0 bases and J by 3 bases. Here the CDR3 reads CASSLDAGGGYEQYF. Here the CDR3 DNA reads TGTGCCAGCAGCTTGGACGCGGGAGGGGGCTACGAGCAGTACTTC.

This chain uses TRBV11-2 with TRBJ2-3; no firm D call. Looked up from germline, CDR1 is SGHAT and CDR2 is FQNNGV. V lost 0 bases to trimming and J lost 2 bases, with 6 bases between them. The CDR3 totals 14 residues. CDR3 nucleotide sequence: TGTGCCAGCAGCTTAGATCTATCCACAGATACGCAGTATTTT. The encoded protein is CASSLDLSTDTQYF.

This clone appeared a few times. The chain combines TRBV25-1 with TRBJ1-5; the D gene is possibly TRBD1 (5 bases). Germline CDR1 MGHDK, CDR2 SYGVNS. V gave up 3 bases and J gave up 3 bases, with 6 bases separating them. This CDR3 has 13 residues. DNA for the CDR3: TGTGCCAGCAGTGACAGGGACAATCAGCCCCAGCATTTT. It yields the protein CASSDRDNQPQHF.

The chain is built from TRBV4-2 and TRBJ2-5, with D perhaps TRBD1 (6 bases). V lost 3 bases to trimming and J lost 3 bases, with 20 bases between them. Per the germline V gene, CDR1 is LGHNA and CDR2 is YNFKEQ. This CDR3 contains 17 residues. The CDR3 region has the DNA TGTGCCAGCAGCCAGAGCCCGTGGGAACAGGGTAAAGAGACCCAGTACTTC. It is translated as CASSQSPWEQGKETQYF.

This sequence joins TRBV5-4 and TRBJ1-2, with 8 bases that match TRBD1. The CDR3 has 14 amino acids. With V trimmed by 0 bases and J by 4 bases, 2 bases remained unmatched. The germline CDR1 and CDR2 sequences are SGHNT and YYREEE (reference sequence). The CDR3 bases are TGTGCCAGCAGCTTGGGGACAGGGTTCTATGGCTACACCTTC. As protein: CASSLGTGFYGYTF.

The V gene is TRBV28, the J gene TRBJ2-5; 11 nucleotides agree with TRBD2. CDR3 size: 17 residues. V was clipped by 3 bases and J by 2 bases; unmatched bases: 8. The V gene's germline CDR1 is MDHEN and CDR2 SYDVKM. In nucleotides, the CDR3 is TGTGCCAGCAGTTTGGCCGGGACTAGCGGTATTCAAGAGACCCAGTACTTC. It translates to CASSLAGTSGIQETQYF.

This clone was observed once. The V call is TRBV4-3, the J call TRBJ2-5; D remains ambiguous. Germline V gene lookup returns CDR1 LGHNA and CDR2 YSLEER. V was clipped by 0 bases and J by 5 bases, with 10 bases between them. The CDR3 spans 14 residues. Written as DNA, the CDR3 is TGCGCCAGCAGCCAAGACACGTCCCGGGAGACCCAGTACTTC. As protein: CASSQDTSRETQYF.

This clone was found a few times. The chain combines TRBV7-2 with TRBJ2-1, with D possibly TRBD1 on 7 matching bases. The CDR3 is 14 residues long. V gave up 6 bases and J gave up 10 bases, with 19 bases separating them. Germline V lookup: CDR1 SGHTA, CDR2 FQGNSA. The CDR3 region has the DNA TGTGCCAGCAGTTTTCGATCGCAGGGGGGAGAGCAGTTCTTC. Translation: CASSFRSQGGEQFF.

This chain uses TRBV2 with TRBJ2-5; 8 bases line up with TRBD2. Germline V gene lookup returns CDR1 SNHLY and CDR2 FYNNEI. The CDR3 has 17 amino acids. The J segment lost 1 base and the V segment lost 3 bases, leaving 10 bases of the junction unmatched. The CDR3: CASSDPAGVGGQETQYF. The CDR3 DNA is TGTGCCAGCAGTGATCCAGCGGGAGTCGGGGGCCAAGAGACCCAGTACTTC.

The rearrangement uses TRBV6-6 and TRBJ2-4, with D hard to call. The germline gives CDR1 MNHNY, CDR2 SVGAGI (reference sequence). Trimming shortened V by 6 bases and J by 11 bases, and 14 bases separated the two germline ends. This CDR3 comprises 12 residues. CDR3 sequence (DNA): TGTGCCAGCAGCTCCCCCCGGGTGGTTCAGTACTTC. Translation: CASSSPRVVQYF.

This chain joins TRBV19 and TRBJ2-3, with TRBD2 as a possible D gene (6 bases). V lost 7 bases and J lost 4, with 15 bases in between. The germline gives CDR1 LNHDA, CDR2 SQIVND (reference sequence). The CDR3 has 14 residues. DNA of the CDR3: TGTGCCAGTACGCCTGGGGGGTTACCAGATACGCAGTATTTT. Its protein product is CASTPGGLPDTQYF.

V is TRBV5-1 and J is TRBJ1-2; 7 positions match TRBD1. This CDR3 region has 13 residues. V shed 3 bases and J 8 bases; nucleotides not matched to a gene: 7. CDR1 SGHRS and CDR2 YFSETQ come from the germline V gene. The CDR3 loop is CASSWTGNEGYTF. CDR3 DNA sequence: TGCGCCAGCAGCTGGACAGGCAACGAGGGCTACACCTTC.

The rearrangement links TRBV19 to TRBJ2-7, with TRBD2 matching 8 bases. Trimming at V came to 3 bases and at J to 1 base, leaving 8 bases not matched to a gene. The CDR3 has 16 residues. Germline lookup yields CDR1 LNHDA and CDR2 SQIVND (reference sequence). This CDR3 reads CASSIRSAGGSYEQYF. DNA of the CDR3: TGTGCCAGTAGTATCCGATCGGCGGGGGGTTCCTACGAGCAGTACTTC.

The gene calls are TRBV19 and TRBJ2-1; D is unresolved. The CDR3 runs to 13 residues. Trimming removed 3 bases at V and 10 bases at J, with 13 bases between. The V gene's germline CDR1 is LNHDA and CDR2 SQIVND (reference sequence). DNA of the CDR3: TGTGCCAGTAGTATCCGACCGGAGCGCGAGCAGTTCTTC. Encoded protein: CASSIRPEREQFF.

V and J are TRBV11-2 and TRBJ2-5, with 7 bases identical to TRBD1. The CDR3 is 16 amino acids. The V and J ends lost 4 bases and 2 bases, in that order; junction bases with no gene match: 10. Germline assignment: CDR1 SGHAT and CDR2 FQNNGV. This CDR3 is CASSSLGQARQETQYF. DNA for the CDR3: TGTGCCAGCAGCTCACTAGGACAGGCGAGACAAGAGACCCAGTACTTC. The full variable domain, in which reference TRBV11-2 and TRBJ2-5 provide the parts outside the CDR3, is EAGVAQSPRYKIIEKRQSVAFWCNPISGHATLYWYQQILGQGPKLLIQFQNNGVVDDSQLPKDRFSAERLKGVDSTLKIQPAKLEDSAVYLCASSSLGQARQETQYFGPGTRLLVL.